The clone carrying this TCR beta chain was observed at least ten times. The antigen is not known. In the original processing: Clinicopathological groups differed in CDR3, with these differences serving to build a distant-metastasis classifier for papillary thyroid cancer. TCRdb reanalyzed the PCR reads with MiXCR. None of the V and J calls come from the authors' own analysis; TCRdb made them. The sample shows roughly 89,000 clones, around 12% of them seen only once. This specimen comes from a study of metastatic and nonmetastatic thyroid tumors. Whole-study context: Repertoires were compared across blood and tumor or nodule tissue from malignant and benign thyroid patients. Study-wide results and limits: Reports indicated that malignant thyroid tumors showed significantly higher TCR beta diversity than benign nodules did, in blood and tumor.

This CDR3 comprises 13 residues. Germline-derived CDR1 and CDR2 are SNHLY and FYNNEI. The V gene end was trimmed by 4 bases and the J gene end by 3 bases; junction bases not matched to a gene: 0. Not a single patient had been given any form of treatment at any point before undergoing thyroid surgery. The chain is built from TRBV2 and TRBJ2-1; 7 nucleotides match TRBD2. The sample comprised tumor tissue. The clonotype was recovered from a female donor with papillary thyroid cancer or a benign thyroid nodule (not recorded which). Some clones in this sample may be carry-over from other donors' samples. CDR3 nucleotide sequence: TGTGCCAGCAGTGCGGGAGGCTACAATGAGCAGTTCTTC. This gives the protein CASSAGGYNEQFF.